This T cell receptor beta chain was found in a study of blood T cells in healthy people across ages (dated by TCRdb to between 2014 and 2016). At the level of the whole study: In model experiments, roughly one uniquely barcoded TCR beta cDNA molecule per two T cells was captured by template switching. Using deep sequencing normalized with unique cDNA molecular identifiers, the study measured how TCR beta repertoire diversity changes with age. The donors were divided into four age groups: young (average approximately 17 years), middle-aged (under 40), aged (around 67) and long-lived (about 90). For two donors (one aged 18 to 30 and one aged 80 or older), the study analyzed two additional independent replicas of 1 million unique cDNA reads from the same blood draw.

Receptor amplification or capture employed 5' RACE. The run used an Illumina HiSeq 2500. A second PCR of 7 to 11 cycles was run with a J-beta primer mix and a sample-barcoded 5' primer. A unique molecular identifier was introduced onto each TCR beta cDNA molecule by a template-switch 5' adaptor carrying 12 random nucleotides. Each sample yielded at least 3 million CDR3-containing paired-end reads. All of the RNA was converted into first-strand cDNA using the Mint cDNA synthesis kit, with a TRBC-specific oligonucleotide serving as the primer. Following uracil-DNA glycosylase treatment, all cDNA underwent a first 18-cycle PCR with the universal primers M1SS and BC2_uni_R. The source study handled its data this way. For normalization, 1 million high-quality reads, each with a distinct molecular identifier, were randomly selected from each sample. Instead of being binned into consensus sequences, reads that shared molecular identifiers were thrown out. CDR3 identification, clonotype clustering and error correction used MiTCR with a Q25 quality threshold and the strictest error-elimination algorithm. A nonparametric unseen species model with Euler transformation was used to estimate lower-bound total TCR beta diversity. Using fastp at Q25 and MiXCR, TCRdb reprocessed the public reads and kept productive beta chains. One record per CDR3 amino acid sequence lists the most common genes and DNA. For this entry, the V and J calls and clone size follow TCRdb and not the study's own pipeline. This sample has roughly 800,000 distinct CDR3 sequences in its table, and around 25% of those were observed once. Roughly 3.1% of the sample is in the top ten clones.

General conclusions and limits of the study: Observed TCR beta diversity per million T cells fell roughly linearly with age, and a significant reduction was already apparent by age roughly 40. Observed TCR beta diversity correlated strongly with the percentage of naive T cells measured by flow cytometry. Compared with the aged group, the long-lived group had more naive CD4+ T cells, fewer expanded clones and increased TCR diversity, suggesting age selection. Estimates of total diversity based on one million sequenced T cells were regarded as lower bounds and as underestimates. Since profiling was done on bulk unsorted PBMCs, naive and antigen-experienced compartments could not be conclusively compared. Donor CMV infection status was unknown, potentially confounding age-related changes in expanded clonotypes.

On this clonotype: Its target antigen remains unknown. No per-base quality is available; no much larger clone lies one base away.

The donors were 40 or so Caucasian individuals from Russia, aged roughly 6 to 100 years, who were systemically healthy. Ten milliliters of peripheral blood were drawn from each donor into EDTA-treated Vacutainer tubes. Ficoll-Paque density-gradient centrifugation was used to isolate PBMCs, with at least 6 million per sample. Total RNA was extracted from PBMCs with Trizol reagent, with at least 6 micrograms obtained per sample. The percentages of naive CD45RAhigh/CD27high T cells were determined by flow cytometry on a PBMC aliquot from every donor. Trimming accounts for 6 bases at V and 6 bases at J, while the number of junction bases matched to no gene is 16. Spanning cysteine to phenylalanine, the CDR3 consists of 17 amino acids. Just the 51-base CDR3 DNA is kept, in frame starting at base 1. CDR1 and CDR2 are drawn from the germline V gene (reference sequence): MNHEY, SMNVEV. The same data also went into a second study, on T cells of mothers and their children. Drawing on the second study: The donors were nine systemically healthy Caucasian individuals, made up of three mothers and their six children. cDNA synthesis used all of the extracted RNA, with roughly 1.5 ug of RNA in each 15 ul reaction. In the second PCR, the M1S primer added sample barcodes and 2-4 random nucleotides. Over 9 million TCR beta CDR3 reads came from each mother, compared with several million reads from each child. TCR recombination output is similarly shaped by thymic selection in related and unrelated pairs, with a minor effect exerted by inherited differences. Normalized repertoire overlap was always found to be slightly, but never significantly, higher in related mother-child pairs than in unrelated mother-child pairs. Persistent microchimeric T cell clones were not detected, at a sensitivity of 85 to 100 clones per million clonotypes. In the study, deep NGS was used to compare the TCR beta repertoires of mothers and children, and features distinguishing related mother-child pairs from unrelated individuals were sought. The mean age was roughly 36 +/- 4 years for the mothers and approximately 11 +/- 4 years for the children. Libraries were sequenced on Illumina HiSeq 2000 with 100+100 nt paired-end reads after adapter ligation with NEBNext reagents. Mother and child libraries were prepared a month apart and sequenced in separate runs to prevent cross-contamination. Each donor had between roughly 500,000 and 2,100,000 distinct TCR beta clonotypes identified. Naive TCR beta clonotypes were estimated from low-frequency clonotypes matched to each donor's FACS-determined naive share, without sorting.

The specimen was blood. The clonotype originates from a boy under 18 in good health. The sequence joins TRBV27 to TRBJ1-4; 7 of the junction bases match TRBD1. The nucleotide sequence reads TGTGCCAGCAGCCGCTCCTCGATGACAGGGAGTGATGAAAAACTGTTTTTT. Its product reads: CASSRSSMTGSDEKLFF.